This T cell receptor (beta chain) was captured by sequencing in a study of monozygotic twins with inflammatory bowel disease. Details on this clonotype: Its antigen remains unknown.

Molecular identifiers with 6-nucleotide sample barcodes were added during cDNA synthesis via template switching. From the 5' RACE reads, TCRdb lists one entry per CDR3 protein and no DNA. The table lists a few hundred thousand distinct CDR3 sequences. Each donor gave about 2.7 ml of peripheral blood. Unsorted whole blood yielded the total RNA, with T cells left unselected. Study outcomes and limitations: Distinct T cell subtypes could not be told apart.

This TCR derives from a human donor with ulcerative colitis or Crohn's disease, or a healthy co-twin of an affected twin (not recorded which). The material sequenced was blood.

The chain's CDR3 is CASGSISPLHF. This chain links TRBV27 with TRBJ1-6. Germline assignment: CDR1 MNHEY and CDR2 SMNVEV (reference sequence). The CDR3 loop spans 11 amino acids.